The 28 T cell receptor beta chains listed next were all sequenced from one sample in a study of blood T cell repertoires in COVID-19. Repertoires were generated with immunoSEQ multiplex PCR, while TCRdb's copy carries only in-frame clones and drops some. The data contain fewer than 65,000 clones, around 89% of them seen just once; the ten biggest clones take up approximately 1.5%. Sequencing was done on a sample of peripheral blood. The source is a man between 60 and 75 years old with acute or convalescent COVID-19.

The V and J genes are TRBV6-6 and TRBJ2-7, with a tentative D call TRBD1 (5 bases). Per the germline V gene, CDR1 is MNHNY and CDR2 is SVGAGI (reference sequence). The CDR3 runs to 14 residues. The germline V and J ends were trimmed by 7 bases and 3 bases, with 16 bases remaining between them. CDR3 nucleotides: TGTGCCAGCACCCTGAGGCAGGGCTTCTACGAGCAGTACTTC. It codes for CASTLRQGFYEQYF.

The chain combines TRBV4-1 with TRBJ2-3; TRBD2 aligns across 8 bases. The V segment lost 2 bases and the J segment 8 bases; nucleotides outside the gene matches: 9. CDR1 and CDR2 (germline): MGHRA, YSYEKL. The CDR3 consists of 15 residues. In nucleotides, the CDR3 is TGCGCCAGCAGCCAACTGGAGGGTAGCGGGGCTACGCAGTATTTT. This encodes CASSQLEGSGATQYF.

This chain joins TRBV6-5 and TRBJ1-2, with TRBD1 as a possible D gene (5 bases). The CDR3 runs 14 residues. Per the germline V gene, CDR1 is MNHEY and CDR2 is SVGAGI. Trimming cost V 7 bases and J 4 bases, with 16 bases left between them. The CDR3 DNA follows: TGTGCCAGCACCAAGTGGGGGGTATCCTATGGCTACACCTTC. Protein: CASTKWGVSYGYTF.

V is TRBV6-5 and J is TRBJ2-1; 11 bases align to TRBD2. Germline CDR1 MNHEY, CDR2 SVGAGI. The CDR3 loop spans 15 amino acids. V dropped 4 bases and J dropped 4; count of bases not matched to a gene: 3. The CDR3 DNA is TGTGCCAGCAGTTTTCTAGCGGGGGGATACAATGAGCAGTTCTTC. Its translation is CASSFLAGGYNEQFF.

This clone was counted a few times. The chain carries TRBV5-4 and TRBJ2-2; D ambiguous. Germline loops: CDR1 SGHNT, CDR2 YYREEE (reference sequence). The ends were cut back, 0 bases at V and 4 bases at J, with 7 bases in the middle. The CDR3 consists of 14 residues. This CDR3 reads CASSLGFSTGELFF. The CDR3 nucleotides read TGTGCCAGCAGCTTGGGCTTTAGCACCGGGGAGCTGTTTTTT.

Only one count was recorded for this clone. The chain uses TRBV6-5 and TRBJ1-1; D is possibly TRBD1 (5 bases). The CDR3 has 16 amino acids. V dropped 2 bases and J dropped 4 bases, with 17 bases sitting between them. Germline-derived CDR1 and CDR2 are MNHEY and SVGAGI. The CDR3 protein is CASSYELGPQGTEAFF. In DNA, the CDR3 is TGTGCCAGCAGTTACGAGCTAGGGCCTCAGGGCACTGAAGCTTTCTTT.

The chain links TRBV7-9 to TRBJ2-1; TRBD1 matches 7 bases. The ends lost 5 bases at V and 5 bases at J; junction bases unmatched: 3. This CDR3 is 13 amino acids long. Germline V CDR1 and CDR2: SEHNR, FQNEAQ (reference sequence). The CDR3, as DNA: TGTGCCAGCAGCACAGGACAGGACAATGAGCAGTTCTTC. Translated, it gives CASSTGQDNEQFF.

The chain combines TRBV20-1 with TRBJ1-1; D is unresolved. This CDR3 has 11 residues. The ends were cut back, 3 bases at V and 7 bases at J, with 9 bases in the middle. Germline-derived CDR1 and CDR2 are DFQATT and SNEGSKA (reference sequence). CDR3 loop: CSARRKSEAFF. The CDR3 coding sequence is TGCAGTGCTAGGAGAAAAAGTGAAGCTTTCTTT.

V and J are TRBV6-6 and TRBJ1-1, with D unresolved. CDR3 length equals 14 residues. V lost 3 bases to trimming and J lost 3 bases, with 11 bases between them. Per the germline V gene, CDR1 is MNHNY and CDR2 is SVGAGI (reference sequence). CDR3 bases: TGTGCCAGCAGTTATAGATCCCCTGACACTGAAGCTTTCTTT. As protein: CASSYRSPDTEAFF.

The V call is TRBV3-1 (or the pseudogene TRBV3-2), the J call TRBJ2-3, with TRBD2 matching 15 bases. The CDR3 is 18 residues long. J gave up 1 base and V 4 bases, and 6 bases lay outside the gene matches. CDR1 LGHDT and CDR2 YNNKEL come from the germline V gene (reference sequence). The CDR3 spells CASSLGLAGGLRTDTQYF. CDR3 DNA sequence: TGTGCCAGCAGCCTGGGACTAGCGGGGGGCCTCCGCACAGATACGCAGTATTTT.

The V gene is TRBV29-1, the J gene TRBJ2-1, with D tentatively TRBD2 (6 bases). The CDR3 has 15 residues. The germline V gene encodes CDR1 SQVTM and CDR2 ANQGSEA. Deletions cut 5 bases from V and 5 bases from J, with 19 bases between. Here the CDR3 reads CSVTAPGGMNNEQFF. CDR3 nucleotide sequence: TGCAGCGTTACGGCCCCCGGGGGAATGAACAATGAGCAGTTCTTC.

The CDR3 sequence: CATQDRINQPQHF. The CDR3 DNA follows: TGTGCCACACAGGACAGGATCAATCAGCCCCAGCATTTT. The V and J genes are TRBV19 and TRBJ1-5; 7 bases match TRBD1. V dropped 10 bases and J dropped 3; count of bases not matched to a gene: 6. Germline-derived CDR1 and CDR2 are LNHDA and SQIVND (reference sequence). This CDR3 has 13 amino acids.

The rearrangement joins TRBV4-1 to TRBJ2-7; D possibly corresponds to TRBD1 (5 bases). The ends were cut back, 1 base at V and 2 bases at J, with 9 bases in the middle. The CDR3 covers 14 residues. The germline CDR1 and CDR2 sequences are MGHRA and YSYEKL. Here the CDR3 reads CASSQADNTYEQYF. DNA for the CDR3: TGCGCCAGCAGCCAAGCGGACAACACCTACGAGCAGTACTTC.

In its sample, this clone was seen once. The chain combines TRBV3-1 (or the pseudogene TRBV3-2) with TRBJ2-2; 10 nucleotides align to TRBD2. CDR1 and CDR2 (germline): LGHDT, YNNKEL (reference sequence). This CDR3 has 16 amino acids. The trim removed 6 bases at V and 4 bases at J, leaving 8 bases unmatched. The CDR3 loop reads CASRESGGARTGELFF. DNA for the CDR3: TGTGCCAGCAGAGAAAGCGGGGGGGCTCGCACCGGGGAGCTGTTTTTT.

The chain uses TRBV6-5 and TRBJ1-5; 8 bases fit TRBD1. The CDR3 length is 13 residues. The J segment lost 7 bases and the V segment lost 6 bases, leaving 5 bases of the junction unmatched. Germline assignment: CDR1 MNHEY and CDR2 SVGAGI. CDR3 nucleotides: TGTGCCAGCAGCGACCAGGGGGCCCAGCCCCAGCATTTT. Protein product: CASSDQGAQPQHF.

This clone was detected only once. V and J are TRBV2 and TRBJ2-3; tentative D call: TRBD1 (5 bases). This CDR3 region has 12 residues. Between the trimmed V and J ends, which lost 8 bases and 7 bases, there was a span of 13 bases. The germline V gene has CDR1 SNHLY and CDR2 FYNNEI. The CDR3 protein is CASSQRGNTQYF. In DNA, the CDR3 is TGTGCCAGCTCTCAAAGGGGAAATACGCAGTATTTT.

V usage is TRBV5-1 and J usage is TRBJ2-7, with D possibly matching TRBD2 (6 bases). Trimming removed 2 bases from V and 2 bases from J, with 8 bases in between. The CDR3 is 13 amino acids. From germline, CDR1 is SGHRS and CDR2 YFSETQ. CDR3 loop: CASSFGGAYEQYF. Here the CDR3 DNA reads TGCGCCAGCAGCTTCGGGGGTGCCTACGAGCAGTACTTC.

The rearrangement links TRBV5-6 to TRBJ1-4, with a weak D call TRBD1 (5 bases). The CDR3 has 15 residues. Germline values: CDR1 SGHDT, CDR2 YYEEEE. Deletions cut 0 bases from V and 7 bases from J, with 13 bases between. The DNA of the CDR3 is TGTGCCAGCAGCTTGGCCGGGGGAGAGGGTGAAAAACTGTTTTTT. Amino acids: CASSLAGGEGEKLFF.

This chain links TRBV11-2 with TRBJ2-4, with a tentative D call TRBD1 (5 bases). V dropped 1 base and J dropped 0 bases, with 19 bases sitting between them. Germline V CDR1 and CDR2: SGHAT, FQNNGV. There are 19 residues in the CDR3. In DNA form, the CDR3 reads TGTGCCAGCAGCTTAGGGCATTTTCATAGACAGTTAGCCAAAAACATTCAGTACTTC. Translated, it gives CASSLGHFHRQLAKNIQYF.

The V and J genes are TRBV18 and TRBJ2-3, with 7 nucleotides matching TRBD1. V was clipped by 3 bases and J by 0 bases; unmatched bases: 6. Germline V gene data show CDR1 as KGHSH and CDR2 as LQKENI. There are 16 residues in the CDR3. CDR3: CASSPNGQASTDTQYF. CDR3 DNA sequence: TGTGCCAGCTCACCGAATGGACAGGCGAGCACAGATACGCAGTATTTT.

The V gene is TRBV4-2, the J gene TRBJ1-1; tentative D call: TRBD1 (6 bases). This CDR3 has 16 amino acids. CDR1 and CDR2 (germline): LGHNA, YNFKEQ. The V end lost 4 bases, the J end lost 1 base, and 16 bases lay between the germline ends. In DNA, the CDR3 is TGTGCCAGCAGCCTCAGACAGGAACTGAGGAACACTGAAGCTTTCTTT. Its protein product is CASSLRQELRNTEAFF.

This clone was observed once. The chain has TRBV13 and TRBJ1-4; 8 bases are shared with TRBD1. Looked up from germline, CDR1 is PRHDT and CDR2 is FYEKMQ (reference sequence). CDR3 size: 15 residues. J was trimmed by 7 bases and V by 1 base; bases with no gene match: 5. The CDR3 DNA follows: TGTGCCAGCAGCTTAGTCCCGACAGGGGTTGAAAAACTGTTTTTT. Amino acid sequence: CASSLVPTGVEKLFF. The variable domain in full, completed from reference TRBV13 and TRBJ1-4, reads AAGVIQSPRHLIKEKRETATLKCYPIPRHDTVYWYQQGPGQDPQFLISFYEKMQSDKGSIPDRFSAQQFSDYHSELNMSSLELGDSALYFCASSLVPTGVEKLFFGSGTQLSVL.

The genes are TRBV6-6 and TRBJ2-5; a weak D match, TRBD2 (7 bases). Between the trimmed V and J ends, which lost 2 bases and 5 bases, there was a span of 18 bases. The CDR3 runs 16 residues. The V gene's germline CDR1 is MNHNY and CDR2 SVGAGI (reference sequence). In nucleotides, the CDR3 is TGTGCCAGCAGTTACCAGGGGAGGGGTCTTGGTGAGACCCAGTACTTC. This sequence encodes CASSYQGRGLGETQYF.

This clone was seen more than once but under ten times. CDR3 loop: CASSIDPQGYKLFF. The DNA for the CDR3 is TGTGCCAGTAGTATAGACCCACAGGGCTACAAACTGTTTTTT. The chain is built from TRBV19 and TRBJ1-4, with D perhaps matching TRBD1 (6 bases). The CDR3 spans 14 residues. V lost 0 bases to trimming and J lost 11 bases, with 13 bases between them. CDR1 is LNHDA, CDR2 SQIVND, per germline (reference sequence). The variable domain in full, completed from reference TRBV19 and TRBJ1-4, reads DGGITQSPKYLFRKEGQNVTLSCEQNLNHDAMYWYRQDPGQGLRLIYYSQIVNDFQKGDIAEGYSVSREKKESFPLTVTSAQKNPTAFYLCASSIDPQGYKLFFGSGTQLSVL.

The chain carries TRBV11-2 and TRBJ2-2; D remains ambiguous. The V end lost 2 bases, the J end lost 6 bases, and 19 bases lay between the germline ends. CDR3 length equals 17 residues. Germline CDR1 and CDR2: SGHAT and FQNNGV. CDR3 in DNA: TGTGCCAGCAGCTTAACTCGCCCCGCGAGAGGTCCCGGGGAGCTGTTTTTT. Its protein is CASSLTRPARGPGELFF.

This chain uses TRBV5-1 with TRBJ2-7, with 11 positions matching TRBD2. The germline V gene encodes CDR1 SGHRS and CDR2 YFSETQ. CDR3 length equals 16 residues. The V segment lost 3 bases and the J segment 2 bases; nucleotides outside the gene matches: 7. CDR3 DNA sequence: TGCGCCAGCAGCTCCTCTAGCGGGGGGCTAACCTACGAGCAGTACTTC. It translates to CASSSSSGGLTYEQYF.

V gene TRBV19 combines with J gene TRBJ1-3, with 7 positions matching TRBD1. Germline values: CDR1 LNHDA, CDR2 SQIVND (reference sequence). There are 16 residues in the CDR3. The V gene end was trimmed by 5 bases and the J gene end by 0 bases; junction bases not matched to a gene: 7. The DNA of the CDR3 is TGTGCCAGTAGTGAAAGAGGGGGCGCCTCTGGAAACACCATATATTTT. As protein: CASSERGGASGNTIYF.

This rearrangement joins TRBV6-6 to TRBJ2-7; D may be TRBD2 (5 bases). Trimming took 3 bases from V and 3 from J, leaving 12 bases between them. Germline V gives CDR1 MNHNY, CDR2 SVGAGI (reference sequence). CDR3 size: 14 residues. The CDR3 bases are TGTGCCAGCAGTTATCGGGGAGACGGCTACGAGCAGTACTTC. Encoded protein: CASSYRGDGYEQYF.